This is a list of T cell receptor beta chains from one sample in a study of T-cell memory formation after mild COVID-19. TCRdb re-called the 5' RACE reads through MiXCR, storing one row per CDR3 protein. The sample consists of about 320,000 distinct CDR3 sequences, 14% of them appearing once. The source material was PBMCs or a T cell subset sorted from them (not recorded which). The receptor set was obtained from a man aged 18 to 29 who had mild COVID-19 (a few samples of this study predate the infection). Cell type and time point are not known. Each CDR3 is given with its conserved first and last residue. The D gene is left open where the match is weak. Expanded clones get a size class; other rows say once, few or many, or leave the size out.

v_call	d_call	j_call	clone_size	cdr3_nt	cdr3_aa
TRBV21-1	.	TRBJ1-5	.	TGTGCCAGCAGCAGAATGACAGGCCAGGAGGGACAGCCCCAGCATTTT	CASSRMTGQEGQPQHF
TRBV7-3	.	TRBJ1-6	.	TGTGCCAGCAGCTTAACGGGCAGGGGCTCCTATAATTCACCCCTCCACTTT	CASSLTGRGSYNSPLHF
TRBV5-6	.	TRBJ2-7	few	TGTGCCAGCAGCTTGCCGGGGGCAGGCGAGCAGTACTTC	CASSLPGAGEQYF
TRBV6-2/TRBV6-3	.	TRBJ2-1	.	TGTGCCAGCAGCCCAGGGGCTCCCTACAATGAGCAGTTCTTC	CASSPGAPYNEQFF
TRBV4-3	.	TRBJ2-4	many	TGCGCCAGCAGCCAAGAGAGCTCGAGAGCCAAAAACATTCAGTACTTC	CASSQESSRAKNIQYF
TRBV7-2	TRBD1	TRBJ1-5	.	TGTGCCAGCAGCAAGGACAGGGGGGGAGATCAGCCCCAGCATTTT	CASSKDRGGDQPQHF
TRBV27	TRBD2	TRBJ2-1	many	TGTGCCAGCAGTACAACTAGCGGGGGGGCTAATGAGCAGTTCTTC	CASSTTSGGANEQFF
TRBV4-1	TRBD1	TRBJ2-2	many	TGCGCCAGCAGCCAAAACAGGGGCACCGGGGAGCTGTTTTTT	CASSQNRGTGELFF
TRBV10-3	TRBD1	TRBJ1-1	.	TGTGCCATCAGTAAAGACAGGGGAGAAGAAGCTTTCTTT	CAISKDRGEEAFF
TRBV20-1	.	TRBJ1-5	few	TGCAGTGCTATTGTAGATGGGGGCAATCAGCCCCAGCATTTT	CSAIVDGGNQPQHF
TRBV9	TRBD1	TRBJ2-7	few	TGTGCCAGCAGCGTCGGGACAGGGGCCTTTTACGAGCAGTACTTC	CASSVGTGAFYEQYF
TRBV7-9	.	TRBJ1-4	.	TGTGCCAGCAGCTCCAGACAGTCCAACCCAGTTAATGAAAAACTGTTTTTT	CASSSRQSNPVNEKLFF
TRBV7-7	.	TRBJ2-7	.	TGTGCCAGCAGCCCCGGTTACGGCGGGGCCTACGAGCAGTACTTC	CASSPGYGGAYEQYF
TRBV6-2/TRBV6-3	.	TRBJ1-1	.	TGTGCCAGCAGTTACTCGTCCCTTTTCCGCCGGACTGAAGCTTTCTTT	CASSYSSLFRRTEAFF
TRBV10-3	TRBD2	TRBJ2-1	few	TGTGCCATCAGGACTAGCGGGGGGGCCGGTAATGAGCAGTTCTTC	CAIRTSGGAGNEQFF
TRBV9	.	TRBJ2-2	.	TGTGCCAGCAGCGTAGATGGCGTGTCCGGGGAGCTGTTTTTT	CASSVDGVSGELFF
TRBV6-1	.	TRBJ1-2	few	TGTGCCAGCAGTTCAATGCATAGCCCACTGAGCGGCTACACCTTC	CASSSMHSPLSGYTF
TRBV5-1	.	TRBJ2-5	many	TGTGCCAGCAGCTTAGATACAGGGCAAGAGACCCAGTACTTC	CASSLDTGQETQYF
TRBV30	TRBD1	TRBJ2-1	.	TGTGCCTGGAGAGGGGATCAGGGGGCGGCACACAATGAGCAGTTCTTC	CAWRGDQGAAHNEQFF
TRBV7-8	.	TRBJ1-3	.	TGTGCCAGCCGACCGGGACGGGACTCTGGAAACACCATATATTTT	CASRPGRDSGNTIYF
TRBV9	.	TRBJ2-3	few	TGTGCCAGCAGCGTAGGGCAACTAGATACGCAGTATTTT	CASSVGQLDTQYF
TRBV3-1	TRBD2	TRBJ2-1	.	TGTGCCAGCAGCCCCGTGGGGGGGTGGATTAACAATGAGCAGTTCTTC	CASSPVGGWINNEQFF
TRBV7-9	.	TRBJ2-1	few	TGTGCCAGCAGCTTCGTCCGAGGCTGGGGCAATGAGCAGTTCTTC	CASSFVRGWGNEQFF
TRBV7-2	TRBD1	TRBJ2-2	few	TGTGCCAGCAGCTTAGTCCTGGGACAGTTAGGCACCGGGGAGCTGTTTTTT	CASSLVLGQLGTGELFF
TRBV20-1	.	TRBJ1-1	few	TGCAGTGCTAGACCCGGGGGAATGAACACTGAAGCTTTCTTT	CSARPGGMNTEAFF
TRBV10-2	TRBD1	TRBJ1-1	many	TGCGCCAGCAGGGAGGGGGCCACTGAAGCTTTCTTT	CASREGATEAFF
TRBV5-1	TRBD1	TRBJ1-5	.	TGCGCCAGCAGCTTAGACAGGGCCGATCAGCCCCAGCATTTT	CASSLDRADQPQHF
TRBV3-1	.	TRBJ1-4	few	TGTGCCAGCAGCTCCCAAAGAGGGGGAAAACTGTTTTTT	CASSSQRGGKLFF
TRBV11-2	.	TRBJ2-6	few	TGTGCCAGCAGCCCCCCCGGGGTTGGGGCCAACGTCCTGACTTTC	CASSPPGVGANVLTF
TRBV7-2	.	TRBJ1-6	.	TGTGCCAGCAGCAGGCGGGGTTCACCCCTCCACTTT	CASSRRGSPLHF
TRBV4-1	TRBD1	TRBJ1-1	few	TGCGCCAGCAGCCTTGGGGCAGGGGGCAGGACGGGTGAAGCTTTCTTT	CASSLGAGGRTGEAFF
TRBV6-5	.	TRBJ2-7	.	TGTGCCAGCAGTTACGGGGTTTCCTACGAGCAGTACTTC	CASSYGVSYEQYF
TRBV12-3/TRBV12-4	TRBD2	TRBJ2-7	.	TGTGCCAGCAGTTCCCGACTAGCGGGGGGAACCTACGAGCAGTACTTC	CASSSRLAGGTYEQYF
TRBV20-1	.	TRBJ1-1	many	TGCAGTGCTAGAGGGGGGTCGAGAGACACTGAAGCTTTCTTT	CSARGGSRDTEAFF
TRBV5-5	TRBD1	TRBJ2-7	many	TGTGCCAGCAGCTCCCGGGACAGGGAGTCCTACGAGCAGTACTTC	CASSSRDRESYEQYF
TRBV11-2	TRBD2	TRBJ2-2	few	TGTGCCAGCGGGTTAGCGGGGAGCACCGGGGAGCTGTTTTTT	CASGLAGSTGELFF
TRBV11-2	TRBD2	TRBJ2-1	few	TGTGCCAGCAGCCGGGGGGGACCTTACAATGAGCAGTTCTTC	CASSRGGPYNEQFF
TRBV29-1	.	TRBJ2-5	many	TGCAGCGCCCGGGGGGCTCAACAAGAGACCCAGTACTTC	CSARGAQQETQYF
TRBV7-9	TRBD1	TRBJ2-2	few	TGTGCCAGCAGCTTAGCGCGGACAGGGGTATGGGCCGGGGAGCTGTTTTTT	CASSLARTGVWAGELFF
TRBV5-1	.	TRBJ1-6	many	TGCGCCAGCAGCTTGAGCCCTGACAGACCCAATTCACCCCTCCACTTT	CASSLSPDRPNSPLHF
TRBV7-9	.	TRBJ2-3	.	TGTGCCACCTACGGGGTCGGCACAGATACGCAGTATTTT	CATYGVGTDTQYF
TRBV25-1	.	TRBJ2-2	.	TGTGCCCTGAGGAACACCGGGGAGCTGTTTTTT	CALRNTGELFF
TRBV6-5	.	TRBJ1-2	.	TGTGCCAGCAGTTACTCCCACGAAGACACCTTCTATGGCTACACCTTC	CASSYSHEDTFYGYTF
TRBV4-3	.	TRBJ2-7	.	TGCGCCAGCAGCCAAGAAGGCCCCCCAAGTTCTAAATACTTGCAGTACTTC	CASSQEGPPSSKYLQYF
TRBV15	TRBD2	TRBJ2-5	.	TGTGCCACCAGCAGAGATCAAACTAGCGGCCCGGACTCCCAGTACTTC	CATSRDQTSGPDSQYF
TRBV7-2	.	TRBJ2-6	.	TGTGCCAGCAGCCAACGGACAGACTCCTCTGGGGCCAACGTCCTGACTTTC	CASSQRTDSSGANVLTF
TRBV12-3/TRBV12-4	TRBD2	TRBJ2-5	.	TGTGCCAGCAGTCCCGGGACTAGCGCTGAGACCCAGTACTTC	CASSPGTSAETQYF
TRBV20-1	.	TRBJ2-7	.	TGCAGTGCGCAGACAGTTTACGAGCAGTACTTC	CSAQTVYEQYF